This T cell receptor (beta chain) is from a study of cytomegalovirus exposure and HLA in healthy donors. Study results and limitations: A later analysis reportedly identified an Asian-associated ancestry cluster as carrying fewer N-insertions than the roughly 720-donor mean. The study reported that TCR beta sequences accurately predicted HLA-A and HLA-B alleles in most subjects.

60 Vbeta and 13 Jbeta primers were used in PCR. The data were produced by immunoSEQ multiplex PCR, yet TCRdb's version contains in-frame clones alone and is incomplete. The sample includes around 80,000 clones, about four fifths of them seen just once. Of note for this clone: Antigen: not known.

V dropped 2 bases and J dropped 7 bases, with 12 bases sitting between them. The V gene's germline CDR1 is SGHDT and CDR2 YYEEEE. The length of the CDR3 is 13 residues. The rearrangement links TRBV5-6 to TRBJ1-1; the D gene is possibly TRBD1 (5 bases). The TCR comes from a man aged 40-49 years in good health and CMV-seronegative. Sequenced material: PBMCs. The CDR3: CASSLHPDSEAFF. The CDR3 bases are TGTGCCAGCAGCTTACACCCAGACAGTGAAGCTTTCTTT.